The clone carrying this T cell receptor beta chain was detected many times. Looked up from germline, CDR1 is MNHNS and CDR2 is SASEGT. V was shortened by 9 bases and J by 5 bases, with 17 bases between the two germline ends. The CDR3 has 14 residues. This sample stems from a study of T cells in Graves' hyperthyroidism and ophthalmopathy. Amplification of TCR beta CDR3 regions used RNA as the template. The HTBI set primed first-round TCR CDR3 RT-PCR. MiXCR, applied by TCRdb to the multiplex PCR reads, yields one record per CDR3 protein. The sample lists 450,000 to 700,000 distinct CDR3 sequences; just over 45% were seen once.

The sequenced sample was peripheral blood or thyroid tissue (not recorded which). The receptor's source is an adult woman with Graves' disease, either hyperthyroidism or ophthalmopathy (not recorded which). The genes are TRBV6-1 and TRBJ1-5; tentatively, D is TRBD1 (5 bases). In DNA, the CDR3 is TGTGCCAGTCAAGCAATACGGGGCTATCAGCCCCAGCATTTT. Its translation is CASQAIRGYQPQHF.